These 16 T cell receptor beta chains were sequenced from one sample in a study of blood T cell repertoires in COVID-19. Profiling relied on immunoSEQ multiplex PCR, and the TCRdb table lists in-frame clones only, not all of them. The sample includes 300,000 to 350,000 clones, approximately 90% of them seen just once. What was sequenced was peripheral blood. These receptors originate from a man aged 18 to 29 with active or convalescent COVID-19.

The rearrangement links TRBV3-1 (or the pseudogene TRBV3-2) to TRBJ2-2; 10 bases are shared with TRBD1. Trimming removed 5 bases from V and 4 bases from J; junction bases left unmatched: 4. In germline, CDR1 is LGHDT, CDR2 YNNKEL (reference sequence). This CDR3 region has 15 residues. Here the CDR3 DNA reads TGTGCCAGCAGCACCCGGGACAGGGGCACCGGGGAGCTGTTTTTT. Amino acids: CASSTRDRGTGELFF.

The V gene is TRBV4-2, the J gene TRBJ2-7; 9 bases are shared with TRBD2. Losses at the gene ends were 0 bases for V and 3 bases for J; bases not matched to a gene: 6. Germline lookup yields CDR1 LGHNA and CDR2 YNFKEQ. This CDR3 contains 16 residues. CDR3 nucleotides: TGTGCCAGCAGCCAAGATGGGCTAGCGGGGTTCTACGAGCAGTACTTC. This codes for CASSQDGLAGFYEQYF.

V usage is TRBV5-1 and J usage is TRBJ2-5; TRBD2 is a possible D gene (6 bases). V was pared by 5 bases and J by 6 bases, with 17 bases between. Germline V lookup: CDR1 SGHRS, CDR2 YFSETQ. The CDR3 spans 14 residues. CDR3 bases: TGCGCCAGCAGACCAATTTTGGGGGGACAGACCCAGTACTTC. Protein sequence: CASRPILGGQTQYF.

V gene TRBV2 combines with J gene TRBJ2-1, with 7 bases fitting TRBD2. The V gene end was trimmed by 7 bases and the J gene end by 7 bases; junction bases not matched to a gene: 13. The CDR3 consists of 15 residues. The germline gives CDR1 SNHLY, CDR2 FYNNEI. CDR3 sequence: CASTSWGEGRNEQFF. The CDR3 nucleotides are TGTGCCAGCACTTCTTGGGGGGAGGGTCGGAATGAGCAGTTCTTC.

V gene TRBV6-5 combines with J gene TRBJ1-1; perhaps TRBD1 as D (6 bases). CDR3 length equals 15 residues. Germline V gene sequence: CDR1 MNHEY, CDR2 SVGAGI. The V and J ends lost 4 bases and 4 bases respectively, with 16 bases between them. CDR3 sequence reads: CASSSLGTRTTEAFF. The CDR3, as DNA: TGTGCCAGCAGTTCACTCGGGACACGGACCACTGAAGCTTTCTTT.

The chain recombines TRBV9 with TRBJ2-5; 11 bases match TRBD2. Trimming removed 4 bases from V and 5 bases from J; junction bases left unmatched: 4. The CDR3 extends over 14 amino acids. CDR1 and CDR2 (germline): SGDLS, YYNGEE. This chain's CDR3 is CASSPGTSGETQYF. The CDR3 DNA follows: TGTGCCAGCAGCCCGGGGACTAGCGGCGAGACCCAGTACTTC. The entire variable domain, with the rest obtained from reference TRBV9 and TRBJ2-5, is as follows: DSGVTQTPKHLITATGQRVTLRCSPRSGDLSVYWYQQSLDQGLQFLIQYYNGEERAKGNILERFSAQQFPDLHSELNLSSLELGDSALYFCASSPGTSGETQYFGPGTRLLVL.

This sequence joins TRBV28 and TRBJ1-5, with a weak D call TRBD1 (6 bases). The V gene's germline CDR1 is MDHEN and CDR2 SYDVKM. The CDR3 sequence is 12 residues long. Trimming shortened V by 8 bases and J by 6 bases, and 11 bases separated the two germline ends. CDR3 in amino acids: CASAQGTQPQHF. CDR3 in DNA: TGTGCCAGCGCACAGGGCACTCAGCCCCAGCATTTT.

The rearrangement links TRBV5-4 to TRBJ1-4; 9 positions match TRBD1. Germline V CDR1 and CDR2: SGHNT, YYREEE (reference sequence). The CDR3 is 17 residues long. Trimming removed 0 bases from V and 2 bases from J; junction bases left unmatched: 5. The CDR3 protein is CASSLVGQGGTNEKLFF. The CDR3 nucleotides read TGTGCCAGCAGCTTGGTGGGACAGGGCGGGACTAATGAAAAACTGTTTTTT.

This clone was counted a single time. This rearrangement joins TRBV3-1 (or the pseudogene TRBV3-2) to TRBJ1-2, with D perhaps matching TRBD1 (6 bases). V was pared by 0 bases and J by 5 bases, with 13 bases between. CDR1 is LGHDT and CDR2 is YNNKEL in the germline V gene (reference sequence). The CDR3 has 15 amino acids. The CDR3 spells CASSQEGQIIYGYTF. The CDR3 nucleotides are TGTGCCAGCAGCCAAGAAGGACAGATTATTTATGGCTACACCTTC.

The CDR3 DNA is TGTGCCAGCAGCGCCAAAGGGGCAGGATACAATGAGCAGTTCTTC. This gives the protein CASSAKGAGYNEQFF. The chain carries TRBV9 and TRBJ2-1, with D possibly being TRBD1 (5 bases). V lost 3 bases to trimming and J lost 4 bases, with 14 bases between them. The CDR3 extends over 15 amino acids. Looked up from germline, CDR1 is SGDLS and CDR2 is YYNGEE. Supplemented by reference TRBV9 and TRBJ2-1, the full variable domain reads DSGVTQTPKHLITATGQRVTLRCSPRSGDLSVYWYQQSLDQGLQFLIQYYNGEERAKGNILERFSAQQFPDLHSELNLSSLELGDSALYFCASSAKGAGYNEQFFGPGTRLTVL.

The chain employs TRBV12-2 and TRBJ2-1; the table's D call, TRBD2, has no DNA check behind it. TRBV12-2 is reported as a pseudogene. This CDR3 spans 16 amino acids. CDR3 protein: CASRLVRGSCGGEQFF. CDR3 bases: TGTGCAAGTCGCTTAGTCCGGGGGAGTTGCGGTGGTGAGCAGTTCTTC.

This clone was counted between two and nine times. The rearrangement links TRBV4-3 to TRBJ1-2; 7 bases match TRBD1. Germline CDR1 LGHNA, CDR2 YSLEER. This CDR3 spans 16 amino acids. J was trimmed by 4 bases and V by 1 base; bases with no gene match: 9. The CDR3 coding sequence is TGCGCCAGCAGCCAAGGGAGGGACAGTAATCTCTATGGCTACACCTTC. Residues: CASSQGRDSNLYGYTF.

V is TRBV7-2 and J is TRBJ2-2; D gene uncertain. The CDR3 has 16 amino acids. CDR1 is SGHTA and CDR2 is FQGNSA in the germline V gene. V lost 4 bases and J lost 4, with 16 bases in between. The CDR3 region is CASSSFVRLSTGELFF. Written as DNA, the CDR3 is TGTGCCAGCAGCTCGTTCGTTCGTCTCAGCACCGGGGAGCTGTTTTTT. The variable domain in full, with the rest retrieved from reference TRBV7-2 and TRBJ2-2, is GAGVSQSPSNKVTEKGKDVELRCDPISGHTALYWYRQSLGQGLEFLIYFQGNSAPDKSGLPSDRFSAERTGGSVSTLTIQRTQQEDSAVYLCASSSFVRLSTGELFFGEGSRLTVL.

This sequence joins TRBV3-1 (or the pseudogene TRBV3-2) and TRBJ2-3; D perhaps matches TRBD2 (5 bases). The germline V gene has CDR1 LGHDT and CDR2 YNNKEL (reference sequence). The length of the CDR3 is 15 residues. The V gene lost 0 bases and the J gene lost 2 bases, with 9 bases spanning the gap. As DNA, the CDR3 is TGTGCCAGCAGCCAAGATAGAGGGAACACAGATACGCAGTATTTT. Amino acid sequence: CASSQDRGNTDTQYF.

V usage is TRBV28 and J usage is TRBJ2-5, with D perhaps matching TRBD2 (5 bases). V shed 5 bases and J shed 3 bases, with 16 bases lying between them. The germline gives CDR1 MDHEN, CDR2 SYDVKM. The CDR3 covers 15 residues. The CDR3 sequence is CASSLLRDRKETQYF. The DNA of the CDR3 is TGTGCCAGCAGTCTCTTGAGGGATAGGAAAGAGACCCAGTACTTC.

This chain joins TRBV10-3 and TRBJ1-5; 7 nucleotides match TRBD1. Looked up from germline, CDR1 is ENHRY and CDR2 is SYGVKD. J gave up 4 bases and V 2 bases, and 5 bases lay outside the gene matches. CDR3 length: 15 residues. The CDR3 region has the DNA TGTGCCATCAGTGAGCAGACAGGGTCGAATCAGCCCCAGCATTTT. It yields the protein CAISEQTGSNQPQHF.